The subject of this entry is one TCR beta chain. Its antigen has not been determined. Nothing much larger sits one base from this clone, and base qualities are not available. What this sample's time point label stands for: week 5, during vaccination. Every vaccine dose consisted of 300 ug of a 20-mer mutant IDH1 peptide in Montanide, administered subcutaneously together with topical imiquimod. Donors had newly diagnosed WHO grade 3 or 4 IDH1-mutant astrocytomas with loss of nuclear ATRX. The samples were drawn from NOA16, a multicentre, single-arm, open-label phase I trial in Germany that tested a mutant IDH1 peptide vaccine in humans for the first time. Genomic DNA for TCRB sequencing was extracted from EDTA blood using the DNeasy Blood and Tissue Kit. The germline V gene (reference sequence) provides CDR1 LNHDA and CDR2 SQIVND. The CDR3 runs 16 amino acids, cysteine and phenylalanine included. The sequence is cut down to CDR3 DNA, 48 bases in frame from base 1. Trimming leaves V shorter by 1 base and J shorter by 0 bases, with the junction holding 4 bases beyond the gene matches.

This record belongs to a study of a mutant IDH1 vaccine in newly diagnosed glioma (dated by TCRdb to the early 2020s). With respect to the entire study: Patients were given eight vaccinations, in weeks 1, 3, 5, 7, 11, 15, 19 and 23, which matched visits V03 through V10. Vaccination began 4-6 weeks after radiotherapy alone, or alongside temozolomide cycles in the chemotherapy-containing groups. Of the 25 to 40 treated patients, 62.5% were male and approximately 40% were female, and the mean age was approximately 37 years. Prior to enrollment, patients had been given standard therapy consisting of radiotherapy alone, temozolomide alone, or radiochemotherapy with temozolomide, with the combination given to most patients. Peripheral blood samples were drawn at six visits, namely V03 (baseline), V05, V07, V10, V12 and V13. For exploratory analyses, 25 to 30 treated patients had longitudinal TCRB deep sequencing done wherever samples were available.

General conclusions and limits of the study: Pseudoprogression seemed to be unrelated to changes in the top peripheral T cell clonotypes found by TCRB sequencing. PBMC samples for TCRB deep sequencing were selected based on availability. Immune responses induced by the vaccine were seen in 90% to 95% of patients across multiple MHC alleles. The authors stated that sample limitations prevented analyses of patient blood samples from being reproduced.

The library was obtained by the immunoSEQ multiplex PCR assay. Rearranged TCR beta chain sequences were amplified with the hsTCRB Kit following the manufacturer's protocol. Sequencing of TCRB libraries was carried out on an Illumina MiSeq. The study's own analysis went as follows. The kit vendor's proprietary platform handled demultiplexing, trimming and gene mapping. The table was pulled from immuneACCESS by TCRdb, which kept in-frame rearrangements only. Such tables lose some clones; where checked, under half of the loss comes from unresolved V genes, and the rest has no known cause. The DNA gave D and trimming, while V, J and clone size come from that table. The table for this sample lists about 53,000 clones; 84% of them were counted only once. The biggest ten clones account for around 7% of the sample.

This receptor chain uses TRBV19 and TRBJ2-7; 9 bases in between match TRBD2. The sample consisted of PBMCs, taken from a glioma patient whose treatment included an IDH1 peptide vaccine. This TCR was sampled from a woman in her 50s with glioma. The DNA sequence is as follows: TGTGCCAGTAGTATAGGGACTAGCGTCTACTCCTACGAGCAGTACTTC. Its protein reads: CASSIGTSVYSYEQYF.